This T cell receptor (beta chain) was captured by sequencing in a study of shared clonotypes between healthy human individuals. Concerning this clone: Its antigen remains unidentified.

Findings and limits, study-wide: How much donors shared clonotypes was expected to be affected by sequencing depth. A reduction in generation probabilities was seen for non-shared clonotypes relative to those shared by all four donors.

All of the donors resided in Nashville, Tennessee, and each was a Caucasian adult. A split of CD4+ cells into CD45RA+ naive and CD45RA-negative memory subsets was performed. Germline V lookup: CDR1 SQVTM, CDR2 ANQGSEA. This CDR3 contains 16 residues. The germline V and J ends were trimmed by 1 base and 6 bases, with 19 bases remaining between them. Clones were read by immunoSEQ multiplex PCR, and TCRdb kept only the in-frame ones, dropping some. Of 2 million to 2.5 million clones detected, 92% appear once; the ten largest clones hold roughly 0.34%. The TCR originated in a man between 18 and 29 years old in good health. Some clones in this sample may be carry-over from other donors' samples. Sequencing was carried out using naive CD4+ T cells from PBMCs. This sample's subset: CD45RA+ positively selected. The chain is built from TRBV29-1 and TRBJ2-1; D perhaps matches TRBD2 (6 bases). In DNA, the CDR3 is TGCAGCGTTGAAGCTCAGAATCGCCAGGGAGGCAATGAGCAGTTCTTC. Translated, it gives CSVEAQNRQGGNEQFF.